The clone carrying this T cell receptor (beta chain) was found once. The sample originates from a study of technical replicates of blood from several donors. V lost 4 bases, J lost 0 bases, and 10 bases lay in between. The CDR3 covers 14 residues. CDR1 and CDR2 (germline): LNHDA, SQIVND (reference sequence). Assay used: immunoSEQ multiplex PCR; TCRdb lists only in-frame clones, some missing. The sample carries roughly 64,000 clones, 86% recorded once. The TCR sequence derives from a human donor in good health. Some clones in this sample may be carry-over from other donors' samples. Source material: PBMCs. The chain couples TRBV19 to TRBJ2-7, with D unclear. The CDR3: CASSKQSSSYEQYF. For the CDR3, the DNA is TGTGCCAGTAGTAAACAGAGCAGCTCCTACGAGCAGTACTTC. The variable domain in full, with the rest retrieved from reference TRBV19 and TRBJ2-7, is DGGITQSPKYLFRKEGQNVTLSCEQNLNHDAMYWYRQDPGQGLRLIYYSQIVNDFQKGDIAEGYSVSREKKESFPLTVTSAQKNPTAFYLCASSKQSSSYEQYFGPGTRLTVT.